The sequence of this T cell receptor beta chain was determined in a study of T cell responses to AZD1222 COVID-19 vaccine. V was cut by 3 bases and J by 3 bases, with 15 bases left in between. Germline V gives CDR1 SGHRS, CDR2 YFSETQ. The CDR3 consists of 15 residues. Details on this clone: Its antigen is still unknown.

The study's findings and limits: Donors skewed white British and female; clonal diversity was possibly underestimated. Within unmutated variant regions lay the reported targets of nearly half of spike-specific TCRs. Spike-specific TCR depth and breadth grew after two AZD1222 doses.

Libraries were prepared by immunoSEQ multiplex PCR; TCRdb keeps only in-frame clonotypes and omits some of them. The sample has tens of thousands of clones; approximately 90% are singletons. The input for sequencing was peripheral blood, taken 28 days after the second AZD1222 dose. This chain joins TRBV5-1 and TRBJ2-5, with a weak D call TRBD2 (6 bases). The sequence was collected from an adult who received the AZD1222 COVID-19 vaccine. The CDR3, as DNA: TGCGCCAGCAGCTCCCTCTGGACTATTAAAGAGACCCAGTACTTC. Its protein product is CASSSLWTIKETQYF. Complete variable domain (other parts from reference TRBV5-1 and TRBJ2-5): KAGVTQTPRYLIKTRGQQVTLSCSPISGHRSVSWYQQTPGQGLQFLFEYFSETQRNKGNFPGRFSGRQFSNSRSEMNVSTLELGDSALYLCASSSLWTIKETQYFGPGTRLLVL.